A single sample is the source of the 24 T cell receptor beta chains below, sequenced in a study of cytomegalovirus exposure and HLA in healthy donors. With 60 Vbeta and 13 Jbeta primers, the PCR was carried out. This table comes from immunoSEQ multiplex PCR, and its TCRdb copy is limited to in-frame clones, with some not included. The sample has about 82,000 clones, approximately 81% seen once. Sequencing input: PBMCs. The receptors were gathered from a woman between 45 and 60 years old in good health and CMV-seropositive.

The gene calls are TRBV19 and TRBJ1-1; D gene ambiguous. The germline V gene has CDR1 LNHDA and CDR2 SQIVND (reference sequence). This CDR3 contains 16 residues. V lost 7 bases to trimming and J lost 2 bases, with 20 bases between them. As DNA, the CDR3 is TGTGCCAGTACTCCAAAAGGAGGCACATATAACACTGAAGCTTTCTTT. Its translation: CASTPKGGTYNTEAFF.

This clone was seen a few times. The V and J genes are TRBV6-1 and TRBJ2-1, with D perhaps matching TRBD1 (6 bases). V dropped 2 bases and J dropped 10 bases, with 12 bases sitting between them. CDR1 and CDR2 from the germline V gene are MNHNS and SASEGT. The CDR3 contains 13 residues. The CDR3 spells CASSEKGTSEQFF. The CDR3 DNA is TGTGCCAGCAGTGAAAAAGGGACATCGGAGCAGTTCTTC.

The CDR3 region has the DNA TGTGCCTGGATGTTGGGGGGAGACTATGGCTACACCTTC. Its translation: CAWMLGGDYGYTF. The V call is TRBV30, the J call TRBJ1-2; D may be TRBD1 (5 bases). The CDR3 contains 13 residues. CDR1 is GTSNPN, CDR2 SVGIG, per germline (reference sequence). Trimming took 4 bases from V and 3 from J, leaving 12 bases between them.

The V call is TRBV14, the J call TRBJ1-6; 10 bases are shared with TRBD1. The V gene end was trimmed by 4 bases and the J gene end by 7 bases; junction bases not matched to a gene: 13. The CDR3 runs 18 residues. Germline V CDR1 and CDR2: SGHDN, FVKESK. CDR3 nucleotides: TGTGCCAGCAGCCTTGTAGACTGGAGGGGACAGGGGAATTCACCCCTCCACTTT. It yields the protein CASSLVDWRGQGNSPLHF.

The gene calls are TRBV29-1 and TRBJ2-1, with D perhaps matching TRBD2 (6 bases). Trimming left V 0 bases short and J 8 bases short, with 20 bases between. CDR1 is SQVTM and CDR2 is ANQGSEA in the germline V gene. The CDR3 runs 16 residues. The DNA for the CDR3 is TGCAGCGTTGAAGATCGTCTAGCGTTGGTGGGTGATGAGCAGTTCTTC. Translating gives CSVEDRLALVGDEQFF.

The chain recombines TRBV19 with TRBJ1-1; tentatively, D is TRBD1 (6 bases). The germline V gene encodes CDR1 LNHDA and CDR2 SQIVND (reference sequence). This CDR3 is 13 amino acids long. With 6 bases removed from V and 7 bases from J, the gap between germline ends came to 15 bases. This CDR3 reads CASRHRDIDEAFF. CDR3 in DNA: TGTGCCAGTAGACACCGGGACATAGATGAAGCTTTCTTT.

The sample holds a few counts of this clone. The chain joins TRBV7-9 to TRBJ1-1, with 8 bases fitting TRBD1. Germline V gene sequence: CDR1 SEHNR, CDR2 FQNEAQ (reference sequence). This CDR3 is 18 amino acids long. V lost 6 bases, J lost 0 bases, and 15 bases stayed unmatched. The CDR3 DNA sequence: TGTGCCAGCAGTCCTCATTCGATCGGACAGGGTATGAACACTGAAGCTTTCTTT. Its translation is CASSPHSIGQGMNTEAFF.

V is TRBV6-6 and J is TRBJ1-1, with 8 bases that match TRBD1. The V segment lost 7 bases and the J segment 5 bases; nucleotides outside the gene matches: 12. This CDR3 is built from 15 residues. Germline V lookup: CDR1 MNHNY, CDR2 SVGAGI (reference sequence). CDR3 nucleotide sequence: TGTGCCAGCACCTTTCTCGGACAGGGAAGGACTGAAGCTTTCTTT. The encoded protein is CASTFLGQGRTEAFF.

V and J are TRBV19 and TRBJ1-2; D is unresolved. The CDR3 is 16 amino acids. CDR1 and CDR2 from the germline V gene are LNHDA and SQIVND (reference sequence). Trimming shortened V by 2 bases and J by 7 bases, and 20 bases separated the two germline ends. The CDR3 coding sequence is TGTGCCAGTAGTATACGTAGCTTTTGGACTTTCCCTGGCTACACCTTC. Its protein is CASSIRSFWTFPGYTF.

The rearrangement joins TRBV4-1 to TRBJ2-3; TRBD2 matches at 7 bases. Germline V gene lookup returns CDR1 MGHRA and CDR2 YSYEKL. The CDR3 sequence is 16 residues long. J gave up 1 base and V 5 bases, and 9 bases lay outside the gene matches. CDR3 protein: CASSFHGLGGTDTQYF. CDR3 bases: TGCGCCAGCAGCTTCCATGGACTAGGTGGCACAGATACGCAGTATTTT.

This sequence joins TRBV4-2 and TRBJ2-5; TRBD1 agrees at 7 bases. Germline trimming cut 5 bases from V and 5 bases from J; bases unmatched to any gene: 5. The CDR3 loop spans 13 amino acids. Per germline, CDR1 LGHNA and CDR2 YNFKEQ. The CDR3 DNA sequence: TGTGCCAGCAGCTACAGGGGTGCGGAGACCCAGTACTTC. Its protein product is CASSYRGAETQYF.

The chain employs TRBV7-8 and TRBJ1-2; 7 bases align to TRBD1. The V and J ends lost 2 bases and 4 bases, in that order; junction bases with no gene match: 7. In germline, CDR1 is SGHVS, CDR2 FQNEAQ. The CDR3 sequence is 15 residues long. The CDR3 coding sequence is TGTGCCAGCAGCTTACCGAGTGCAGGGGGCTATGGCTACACCTTC. This encodes CASSLPSAGGYGYTF.

V gene TRBV15 combines with J gene TRBJ1-2; TRBD1 agrees at 7 bases. The J segment lost 3 bases and the V segment lost 1 base, leaving 2 bases of the junction unmatched. This CDR3 contains 14 residues. CDR1 and CDR2 (germline): LNHNV, YYDKDF (reference sequence). The CDR3 reads CATSRADRDYGYTF. CDR3 sequence (DNA): TGTGCCACCAGCAGAGCCGACAGGGACTATGGCTACACCTTC.

The chain employs TRBV27 and TRBJ2-7; TRBD2 aligns across 9 bases. In germline, CDR1 is MNHEY, CDR2 SMNVEV (reference sequence). The CDR3 loop spans 17 amino acids. The V and J ends lost 2 bases and 3 bases, in that order; junction bases with no gene match: 11. DNA for the CDR3: TGTGCCAGCAGTTTAATTATCGGTAGCGGGGGATACTACGAGCAGTACTTC. Translating gives CASSLIIGSGGYYEQYF.

The genes are TRBV30 and TRBJ2-3; D unresolved. V was pared by 3 bases and J by 4 bases, with 5 bases between. The germline V gene encodes CDR1 GTSNPN and CDR2 SVGIG (reference sequence). CDR3 length: 11 amino acids. The CDR3 protein is CAWRQSDTQYF. In DNA, the CDR3 is TGTGCCTGGAGACAGTCAGATACGCAGTATTTT.

The DNA for the CDR3 is TGTGCCAGCAGTCCCGGGAGCGGGAGGGGGGAGCAGTACTTC. This codes for CASSPGSGRGEQYF. The chain employs TRBV28 and TRBJ2-7, with 10 bases fitting TRBD2. This CDR3 comprises 14 residues. Per germline, CDR1 MDHEN and CDR2 SYDVKM. The junction had 8 bases not matched to a gene; V was cut back by 5 bases and J by 7 bases. The whole variable domain, filled in from reference TRBV28 and TRBJ2-7, reads DVKVTQSSRYLVKRTGEKVFLECVQDMDHENMFWYRQDPGLGLRLIYFSYDVKMKEKGDIPEGYSVSREKKERFSLILESASTNQTSMYLCASSPGSGRGEQYFGPGTRLTVT.

This chain joins TRBV25-1 and TRBJ1-1; weak D call: TRBD1 (5 bases). The CDR3 is 14 amino acids. Trimming removed 6 bases from V and 1 base from J, with 12 bases in between. Germline assignment: CDR1 MGHDK and CDR2 SYGVNS. DNA for the CDR3: TGTGCCAGCAGCCTTCCAGGACAGAACACTGAAGCTTTCTTT. Protein product: CASSLPGQNTEAFF. Together with reference TRBV25-1 and TRBJ1-1, the CDR3 gives the full variable domain: EADIYQTPRYLVIGTGKKITLECSQTMGHDKMYWYQQDPGMELHLIHYSYGVNSTEKGDLSSESTVSRIRTEHFPLTLESARPSHTSQYLCASSLPGQNTEAFFGQGTRLTVV.

This chain joins TRBV5-5 and TRBJ2-2; 10 nucleotides match TRBD2. J gave up 7 bases and V 1 base, and 7 bases lay outside the gene matches. Germline V lookup: CDR1 SGHKS, CDR2 YYEKEE (reference sequence). This CDR3 is built from 16 residues. The CDR3 is CASSLTSGDPRGELFF. The CDR3 bases are TGTGCCAGCAGCTTGACTAGCGGGGATCCCCGCGGGGAGCTGTTTTTT.

In this sample, this clone turned up a few times. The chain couples TRBV28 to TRBJ2-5; 11 bases line up with TRBD1. The germline V gene encodes CDR1 MDHEN and CDR2 SYDVKM. This CDR3 spans 15 amino acids. Unmatched junction bases numbered 6, after V lost 5 bases and J lost 4 bases. The DNA of the CDR3 is TGTGCCAGCAGTGGACAGGGGGCCCTGATAGAGACCCAGTACTTC. Translating gives CASSGQGALIETQYF.

The chain carries TRBV30 and TRBJ1-5, with a tentative D call TRBD1 (5 bases). Germline V lookup: CDR1 GTSNPN, CDR2 SVGIG (reference sequence). The V end was cut by 3 bases, the J end by 3 bases, with 9 bases between. CDR3 length: 13 amino acids. The CDR3 bases are TGTGCCTGGAGCTCACAGGCCAATCAGCCCCAGCATTTT. Encoded protein: CAWSSQANQPQHF.

V and J are TRBV29-1 and TRBJ2-7; TRBD1 matches 7 bases. Germline trimming cut 5 bases from V and 0 bases from J; bases unmatched to any gene: 7. The CDR3 extends over 14 amino acids. Germline CDR1 reads SQVTM; CDR2 reads ANQGSEA. For the CDR3, the DNA is TGCAGCGTTCGAAGACAGGGCGGCTCCTACGAGCAGTACTTC. The encoded protein is CSVRRQGGSYEQYF.

V usage is TRBV25-1 and J usage is TRBJ1-4; 8 positions match TRBD1. The CDR3 is 14 residues long. V trimming: 2 bases; J trimming: 7 bases; junction bases outside the gene matches: 3. The germline V gene has CDR1 MGHDK and CDR2 SYGVNS. The CDR3 protein is CASSEHRGGEKLFF. The CDR3 DNA is TGTGCCAGCAGTGAACACAGGGGGGGTGAAAAACTGTTTTTT.

The chain employs TRBV11-2 and TRBJ1-2, with D perhaps TRBD1 (5 bases). The CDR3 covers 14 residues. V shed 5 bases and J shed 2 bases, with 12 bases lying between them. Germline CDR1 SGHAT, CDR2 FQNNGV. In DNA, the CDR3 is TGTGCCAGCAGCGCGATCGGGGGGAACTATGGCTACACCTTC. It encodes CASSAIGGNYGYTF.

This chain joins TRBV19 and TRBJ1-3; TRBD1 is a possible D gene (6 bases). CDR1 is LNHDA and CDR2 is SQIVND in the germline V gene (reference sequence). V gave up 10 bases and J gave up 0 bases, with 13 bases separating them. There are 14 residues in the CDR3. In DNA, the CDR3 is TGTGCCACGAAGACCAGGGGCTCTGGAAACACCATATATTTT. This sequence encodes CATKTRGSGNTIYF. The full variable domain, in which reference TRBV19 and TRBJ1-3 provide the parts outside the CDR3, is DGGITQSPKYLFRKEGQNVTLSCEQNLNHDAMYWYRQDPGQGLRLIYYSQIVNDFQKGDIAEGYSVSREKKESFPLTVTSAQKNPTAFYLCATKTRGSGNTIYFGEGSWLTVV.